This record concerns one T cell receptor beta chain sequence. Its antigen is currently not known. No base-level quality is on record; no much larger clone is a single base apart. The data were taken from a study of response to subunit inactivated influenza vaccine (dated by TCRdb to 2016 to 2019). Background on the whole study: Deep quantitative profiling of the T cell receptor repertoire was used in the study to follow responses to a trivalent subunit inactivated influenza vaccine.

The paper as a whole reports these results and caveats: The authors proposed that each seasonal influenza vaccination may bring in only a limited number of new T cells.

Receptor libraries were prepared by RT-PCR. Instrument on record: Illumina HiSeq 2500. The public reads were run again by TCRdb, first through fastp at Q25 and then through MiXCR, and only productive beta chains were kept. Here each entry gathers all rows of one CDR3 protein and keeps the most common genes and DNA. The sample includes 450,000 to 600,000 distinct CDR3 sequences, with approximately 15% observed a single time. The ten largest clones take up roughly 3% of the sample. The clonotype originates from a man aged 50 to 69 who received an inactivated influenza vaccine. Donor details come from another sample of the same person, matched by shared clones. The input for sequencing was CD4+ T cells sorted from PBMCs, taken about 23 months after vaccination.

This receptor carries the CDR3 CASSSQNHGYTF. The DNA sequence follows: TGTGCCAGCAGCTCCCAGAACCATGGCTACACCTTC. The sequence links TRBV7-9 to TRBJ1-2, with the D segment identity uncertain. CDR3 length: 12 amino acids, cysteine to phenylalanine. Kept here is only the CDR3 DNA, which spans 36 bases and is read in frame from base 1. A distance of 9 bases separates the germline ends of V and J, which lose 4 bases and 6 bases respectively. Sequences SEHNR (CDR1) and FQNEAQ (CDR2) are obtained from the germline V gene (reference sequence).